The clone carrying this TCR beta chain was recorded a few times. Antigen specificity is unknown. Investigators reverse transcribed all isolated RNA, so they sequenced expressed TCRB transcripts. Data came from immunoSEQ multiplex PCR; TCRdb stores just in-frame clones and leaves some out. The sample lists about 900,000 clones, roughly a sixth occurring once. It was via CD45RO/CCR7/CD25/CD127/CD95/CD27 that CD4+ naive, central memory, regulatory and stem cell-like memory cells were sorted. The record originates from a study of beta chain features in type 1 diabetes. Study results and caveats: The study found that naive, central memory and Treg TCRB repertoires appeared more similar in patients than in healthy donors. When VDJ junctions were examined, type 1 diabetes patients showed fewer insertions and more deletions. Sequencing of cDNA might inflate the share of cells that strongly express TCR.

This CDR3 has 17 residues. CDR1 and CDR2 from the germline V gene are ENHRY and SYGVKD. Losses at the gene ends were 7 bases for V and 8 bases for J; bases not matched to a gene: 19. Sequencing used naive CD4+ T cells from blood. The chain links TRBV10-3 to TRBJ2-1; 8 bases map to TRBD2. This receptor was taken from a woman in her late teens or twenties in good health. The CDR3: CAITPTLAGLTGDEQFF. CDR3 coding DNA: TGTGCCATCACCCCGACCCTAGCGGGCCTTACAGGAGATGAGCAGTTCTTC.